This T cell receptor (beta chain) was recovered during a study of blood T cell repertoires in COVID-19. CDR3 length: 14 amino acids. Trimming took off 1 base at V and 6 bases at J, with 13 bases between the two ends. From germline, CDR1 is GTSNPN and CDR2 SVGIG (reference sequence). This table comes from immunoSEQ multiplex PCR, and its TCRdb copy is limited to in-frame clones, with some not included. The sample lists hundreds of thousands of clones, about nine tenths seen once, with roughly 6% in the top ten. The sample taken for sequencing was peripheral blood. This sequence was found in a woman aged 25 to 39 with COVID-19, enrolled during active disease. The chain joins TRBV30 to TRBJ2-1, with D tentatively TRBD2 (6 bases). CDR3 bases: TGTGCCTGGAGTGACGGCGGCGGGATCAATGAGCAGTTCTTC. Protein: CAWSDGGGINEQFF.